Listed below are T cell receptor beta chains from one sample, sequenced in a study of blood T cell repertoires in COVID-19. Libraries were prepared by immunoSEQ multiplex PCR; TCRdb keeps only in-frame clonotypes and omits some of them. The sample has 450,000 to 500,000 clones, approximately 85% seen once. The sequencing input was peripheral blood. These receptor sequences come from a human donor in a cohort sampled during active COVID-19. The CDR3 runs from the conserved cysteine through the conserved F or W. Each record gives: J gene, D gene, clone size, V gene, CDR3 protein, CDR3 DNA. A D gene is named only where the DNA matches it firmly. Some rows mark clone size as missing; the rest say once, few, many or name a class of expanded clone.

J: TRBJ2-1
D: TRBD2
size: NA
V: TRBV24-1
CDR3: CATSQSGTSNEQFF
DNA: TGTGCCACCAGTCAGTCCGGGACTAGCAATGAGCAGTTCTTC

J: TRBJ1-1
D: TRBD1
size: NA
V: TRBV19
CDR3: CASKSGTGLRTTEAFF
DNA: TGTGCCAGTAAAAGTGGGACAGGGCTTAGGACCACTGAAGCTTTCTTT

J: TRBJ2-6
D: NA
size: NA
V: TRBV5-1
CDR3: CASSFEGSGANVLTF
DNA: TGCGCCAGCAGCTTTGAGGGCTCTGGGGCCAACGTCCTGACTTTC

J: TRBJ1-5
D: TRBD1
size: NA
V: TRBV18
CDR3: CASSRGTDNQPQHF
DNA: TGTGCCAGCTCACGGGGGACAGACAATCAGCCCCAGCATTTT

J: TRBJ1-6
D: TRBD1
size: few
V: TRBV28
CDR3: CAINRGDNSPLHF
DNA: TGTGCCATTAACAGGGGTGACAATTCACCCCTCCACTTT

J: TRBJ2-2
D: TRBD2
size: NA
V: TRBV10-3
CDR3: CAIGRGSGRAGELFF
DNA: TGTGCCATCGGGAGGGGTAGCGGGAGGGCCGGGGAGCTGTTTTTT

J: TRBJ1-6
D: NA
size: NA
V: TRBV19
CDR3: CASKDRTSPLHF
DNA: TGTGCCAGTAAAGACAGAACTTCACCCCTCCACTTT

J: TRBJ1-1
D: NA
size: NA
V: TRBV4-1
CDR3: CASSQGGTGTEAFF
DNA: TGCGCCAGCAGCCAAGGAGGAACGGGTACTGAAGCTTTCTTT

J: TRBJ2-7
D: NA
size: NA
V: TRBV7-3
CDR3: CASSSRGVSSNLAF
DNA: TGTGCCAGCAGCTCACGCGGGGTGTCTTCGAACTTGGCGTTC

J: TRBJ2-1
D: TRBD1
size: NA
V: TRBV6-5
CDR3: CASRKGQPYLNEQFF
DNA: TGTGCCAGCAGAAAGGGACAGCCTTACCTGAATGAGCAGTTCTTC

J: TRBJ1-2
D: NA
size: once
V: TRBV30
CDR3: CAWTKIQDSAYGYTF
DNA: TGTGCCTGGACCAAAATACAGGACAGTGCTTATGGCTACACCTTC

J: TRBJ2-2
D: TRBD2
size: NA
V: TRBV4-1
CDR3: CASSLPPGLGWTGELFF
DNA: TGCGCCAGCAGCCTCCCGCCGGGACTAGGGTGGACCGGGGAGCTGTTTTTT

J: TRBJ2-1
D: NA
size: once
V: TRBV3-1/TRBV3-2
CDR3: CASSPPFSGGASSYNEQFF
DNA: TGTGCCAGCAGCCCCCCCTTCTCCGGAGGGGCCAGCTCCTACAATGAGCAGTTCTTC

J: TRBJ1-2
D: TRBD1
size: NA
V: TRBV6-2/TRBV6-3
CDR3: CASSYDRGPYGYTF
DNA: TGTGCCAGCAGTTACGACAGGGGTCCCTATGGCTACACCTTC

J: TRBJ2-1
D: TRBD1
size: NA
V: TRBV18
CDR3: CASRHRGLSDNEQFF
DNA: TGTGCCAGCCGTCACAGGGGTCTATCGGACAATGAGCAGTTCTTC

J: TRBJ2-7
D: NA
size: NA
V: TRBV18
CDR3: CASSPAPAYEQYF
DNA: TGTGCCAGCTCACCAGCGCCCGCCTACGAGCAGTACTTC

J: TRBJ2-7
D: TRBD1
size: NA
V: TRBV3-1/TRBV3-2
CDR3: CASSTNRDRPYEQYF
DNA: TGTGCCAGCAGCACGAACCGGGACAGGCCTTACGAGCAGTACTTC

J: TRBJ2-7
D: NA
size: NA
V: TRBV28
CDR3: CASSVTNPYEQYF
DNA: TGTGCCAGCAGTGTGACAAATCCATACGAGCAGTACTTC

J: TRBJ2-1
D: NA
size: NA
V: TRBV19
CDR3: CASRRNGGLNEQFF
DNA: TGTGCCAGTAGAAGGAATGGAGGGCTCAATGAGCAGTTCTTC

J: TRBJ2-5
D: NA
size: once
V: TRBV6-6
CDR3: CASSLGGFQETQYF
DNA: TGTGCCAGCAGCCTCGGAGGTTTCCAAGAGACCCAGTACTTC

J: TRBJ1-2
D: NA
size: NA
V: TRBV5-8
CDR3: CASSLVNTNYGYTF
DNA: TGTGCCAGCAGCTTGGTGAACACGAACTATGGCTACACCTTC

J: TRBJ1-1
D: TRBD1
size: NA
V: TRBV10-3
CDR3: CAISGDSPNTEAFF
DNA: TGTGCCATCAGCGGGGACAGTCCGAACACTGAAGCTTTCTTT

J: TRBJ2-5
D: NA
size: NA
V: TRBV12-3/TRBV12-4
CDR3: CASSFNVAQYF
DNA: TGTGCCAGCAGTTTTAACGTAGCCCAGTACTTC

J: TRBJ2-3
D: NA
size: NA
V: TRBV7-9
CDR3: CASSPGSTDTQYF
DNA: TGTGCCAGCAGTCCGGGTTCTACAGATACGCAGTATTTT

J: TRBJ2-3
D: NA
size: NA
V: TRBV7-3
CDR3: CASSLAPETSTDTQYF
DNA: TGTGCCAGCAGCTTAGCCCCTGAAACTAGCACAGATACGCAGTATTTT

J: TRBJ2-3
D: TRBD2
size: few
V: TRBV9
CDR3: CASSETFSGRGTDTQYF
DNA: TGTGCCAGCAGCGAGACCTTTAGCGGGAGGGGCACAGATACGCAGTATTTT

J: TRBJ1-5
D: NA
size: NA
V: TRBV30
CDR3: CAWSRTNPNQPQHF
DNA: TGTGCCTGGAGTAGGACAAACCCCAATCAGCCCCAGCATTTT

J: TRBJ1-5
D: TRBD1
size: few
V: TRBV28
CDR3: CASRWTGVSNQPQHF
DNA: TGTGCCAGCAGGTGGACAGGGGTCTCCAATCAGCCCCAGCATTTT

J: TRBJ2-1
D: TRBD2
size: once
V: TRBV28
CDR3: CASRRTSGTNEQFF
DNA: TGTGCCAGCAGACGGACTAGCGGGACCAATGAGCAGTTCTTC

J: TRBJ2-7
D: TRBD2
size: NA
V: TRBV20-1
CDR3: CSASLAAGGSYEQYF
DNA: TGCAGTGCTAGTCTCGCCGCGGGAGGGTCCTACGAGCAGTACTTC

J: TRBJ2-5
D: NA
size: NA
V: TRBV20-1
CDR3: CSASFGMTQYF
DNA: TGCAGTGCTAGTTTCGGTATGACCCAGTACTTC

J: TRBJ2-5
D: TRBD1
size: NA
V: TRBV2
CDR3: CASSEDRGRETQYF
DNA: TGTGCCAGCAGTGAAGACAGGGGGCGAGAGACCCAGTACTTC

J: TRBJ2-2
D: TRBD1
size: once
V: TRBV19
CDR3: CASMVTGGAELFF
DNA: TGTGCCAGTATGGTTACAGGGGGCGCGGAGCTGTTTTTT

J: TRBJ2-1
D: TRBD2
size: NA
V: TRBV11-3
CDR3: CASSRGVGLAGNNEQFF
DNA: TGTGCCAGCAGCCGGGGAGTCGGACTAGCGGGGAACAATGAGCAGTTCTTC

J: TRBJ1-1
D: NA
size: NA
V: TRBV7-3
CDR3: CASSPQLNTEAFF
DNA: TGTGCCAGCAGCCCTCAGTTGAACACTGAAGCTTTCTTT

J: TRBJ1-3
D: NA
size: few
V: TRBV29-1
CDR3: CSVEGTGNTIYF
DNA: TGCAGCGTTGAGGGGACAGGAAACACCATATATTTT